The rows below give T cell receptor beta chains drawn from one sample of a study of blood T cells in healthy people across ages. TCRdb processed the 5' RACE reads anew with MiXCR; each CDR3 protein has one entry. The top ten hold around 0.75% of the sample, which has 1 million or so distinct CDR3 sequences, about 25% seen once. Another study also made use of these data, one on T cells of mothers and their children.

Sample: blood. All receptors come from a girl aged 2-10 years in good health. Both conserved end residues are part of each CDR3. Each record gives: V gene, clone size, J gene, CDR3 length, D gene, CDR3 DNA, CDR3 protein. A D gene is named only where the DNA matches it firmly. Size tells how often a clone was seen (once, few, many) or the class of an expanded clone, and some rows leave it out.

V gene: TRBV12-3/TRBV12-4; clone size: few; J gene: TRBJ1-1; CDR3 length: 18; D gene: -; CDR3 DNA: TGTGCCAGCATCTACCGGGGTTTAGGGAGAAGTTGGAGTATTGAAGCTTTCTTT; CDR3 protein: CASIYRGLGRSWSIEAFF
V gene: TRBV27; clone size: few; J gene: TRBJ1-2; CDR3 length: 14; D gene: -; CDR3 DNA: TGTGCCAGCAGTTCTGTCAGATCGGCCTATGGCTACACCTTC; CDR3 protein: CASSSVRSAYGYTF
V gene: TRBV4-1; clone size: many; J gene: TRBJ1-1; CDR3 length: 13; D gene: -; CDR3 DNA: TGCGCCAGCAGCTATTCTACGGCCACTGAAGCTTTCTTT; CDR3 protein: CASSYSTATEAFF
V gene: TRBV18; clone size: -; J gene: TRBJ2-3; CDR3 length: 15; D gene: -; CDR3 DNA: TGTGCCAGCTCACCACAGGGGGGAGTGACAGATACGCAGTATTTT; CDR3 protein: CASSPQGGVTDTQYF
V gene: TRBV28; clone size: few; J gene: TRBJ2-5; CDR3 length: 18; D gene: TRBD2; CDR3 DNA: TGTGCCAGCAGTTCCTTCAGCGGGAGGGTCCAGGGCCAAGAGACCCAGTACTTC; CDR3 protein: CASSSFSGRVQGQETQYF
V gene: TRBV3-1; clone size: -; J gene: TRBJ1-3; CDR3 length: 14; D gene: -; CDR3 DNA: TGTGCCAGCAGCTACGGGACCTCTGGAAACACCATATATTTT; CDR3 protein: CASSYGTSGNTIYF
V gene: TRBV14; clone size: few; J gene: TRBJ2-2; CDR3 length: 16; D gene: TRBD2; CDR3 DNA: TGTGCCAGCAGCCATCGACTAGCGGGTCCCTTCGGGGAGCTGTTTTTT; CDR3 protein: CASSHRLAGPFGELFF
V gene: TRBV7-8; clone size: -; J gene: TRBJ1-2; CDR3 length: 14; D gene: TRBD1; CDR3 DNA: TGTGCCAGCAGCCCAGACAGGGGAGACGATGGCTACACCTTC; CDR3 protein: CASSPDRGDDGYTF
V gene: TRBV28; clone size: few; J gene: TRBJ2-5; CDR3 length: 14; D gene: -; CDR3 DNA: TGTGCCAGCAGGGGGCACAGTTCGCAAGAGACCCAGTACTTC; CDR3 protein: CASRGHSSQETQYF
V gene: TRBV6-5; clone size: few; J gene: TRBJ1-1; CDR3 length: 14; D gene: -; CDR3 DNA: TGTGCCAGCAGTCTGCTTGGGGAGAGCACTGAAGCTTTCTTT; CDR3 protein: CASSLLGESTEAFF
V gene: TRBV10-3; clone size: -; J gene: TRBJ2-7; CDR3 length: 13; D gene: -; CDR3 DNA: TGTGCCATCGGCGACTGGGGGCCCTACGAGCAGTACTTC; CDR3 protein: CAIGDWGPYEQYF
V gene: TRBV12-3/TRBV12-4; clone size: -; J gene: TRBJ2-5; CDR3 length: 11; D gene: TRBD1; CDR3 DNA: TGTGCCAGCAAAGGGGACAGGGGCCGGGATTTC; CDR3 protein: CASKGDRGRDF
V gene: TRBV19; clone size: -; J gene: TRBJ2-1; CDR3 length: 13; D gene: -; CDR3 DNA: TGTGCCAGTAGTCCGGGACTGCCCTCAGACCCGTTCTTC; CDR3 protein: CASSPGLPSDPFF
V gene: TRBV20-1; clone size: few; J gene: TRBJ2-1; CDR3 length: 14; D gene: TRBD2; CDR3 DNA: TGCAGTGCTAGCGTAGCGGGCTCCTACAATGAGCAGTTCTTC; CDR3 protein: CSASVAGSYNEQFF
V gene: TRBV12-3/TRBV12-4; clone size: few; J gene: TRBJ1-4; CDR3 length: 14; D gene: -; CDR3 DNA: TGTGCCAGCAGTTTTAATCCAACTAATGAAAAACTGTTTTTT; CDR3 protein: CASSFNPTNEKLFF
V gene: TRBV5-6; clone size: once; J gene: TRBJ2-5; CDR3 length: 15; D gene: -; CDR3 DNA: TGTGCCAGCAGCGTCGAGACGAATCGTTTTGAGACCCAGTACTTC; CDR3 protein: CASSVETNRFETQYF
V gene: TRBV29-1; clone size: -; J gene: TRBJ1-2; CDR3 length: 13; D gene: -; CDR3 DNA: TGCAGCGTTGAAGTAATCAGGGAGGATGGCTACACCTTC; CDR3 protein: CSVEVIREDGYTF
V gene: TRBV7-9; clone size: -; J gene: TRBJ2-5; CDR3 length: 13; D gene: -; CDR3 DNA: TGTGCCAGCAGCCCACTCCAGCCTGAGACCCAGTACTTC; CDR3 protein: CASSPLQPETQYF
V gene: TRBV4-2; clone size: few; J gene: TRBJ1-4; CDR3 length: 14; D gene: -; CDR3 DNA: TGTGCCAGCGCCGCGACAGGAATCAGTGAAAAACTGTTTTTT; CDR3 protein: CASAATGISEKLFF
V gene: TRBV7-9; clone size: -; J gene: TRBJ1-4; CDR3 length: 16; D gene: TRBD1; CDR3 DNA: TGTGCCGGCAGCTTAGGGACAGGCCCCGGAGCTGAAAAACTGTTTTTT; CDR3 protein: CAGSLGTGPGAEKLFF
V gene: TRBV29-1; clone size: -; J gene: TRBJ2-7; CDR3 length: 12; D gene: -; CDR3 DNA: TGCAGCGTTCTGGGTAGATCCTACGAGCAGTACTTC; CDR3 protein: CSVLGRSYEQYF
V gene: TRBV4-1; clone size: -; J gene: TRBJ2-7; CDR3 length: 16; D gene: -; CDR3 DNA: TGCGCCAGCAGCCAAGTAGCGGTCGGCAGAACCTACGAGCAGTACTTC; CDR3 protein: CASSQVAVGRTYEQYF
V gene: TRBV24-1; clone size: -; J gene: TRBJ2-1; CDR3 length: 13; D gene: TRBD1; CDR3 DNA: TGTGCCACCAGTGAACTACAGGGGGGTGAGCAGTTCTTC; CDR3 protein: CATSELQGGEQFF
V gene: TRBV7-9; clone size: few; J gene: TRBJ1-2; CDR3 length: 15; D gene: -; CDR3 DNA: TGTGCCAGCGAAGATGGCGGCTTGGGCTTCGGTGGCTACACCTTC; CDR3 protein: CASEDGGLGFGGYTF
V gene: TRBV7-9; clone size: -; J gene: TRBJ2-1; CDR3 length: 16; D gene: -; CDR3 DNA: TGTGCCAGCAGCCCCATTGACTCTAACTCCTACAATGAGCAGTTCTTC; CDR3 protein: CASSPIDSNSYNEQFF
V gene: TRBV9; clone size: -; J gene: TRBJ1-1; CDR3 length: 16; D gene: -; CDR3 DNA: TGTGCCAGCAGCGTAAGCTCGTCAGGACCCAACACTGAAGCTTTCTTT; CDR3 protein: CASSVSSSGPNTEAFF
V gene: TRBV4-2; clone size: few; J gene: TRBJ1-6; CDR3 length: 14; D gene: -; CDR3 DNA: TGTGCCAGCAGTCACTCCGACTTTAATTCACCCCTCCACTTT; CDR3 protein: CASSHSDFNSPLHF
V gene: TRBV4-3; clone size: -; J gene: TRBJ1-1; CDR3 length: 15; D gene: -; CDR3 DNA: TGCGCCAGCAGCCAATCCGCCGGGACGGCTCTAGGGGCTTTCTTT; CDR3 protein: CASSQSAGTALGAFF
V gene: TRBV28; clone size: few; J gene: TRBJ2-3; CDR3 length: 14; D gene: -; CDR3 DNA: TGTGCCAGCAACACTCCCTCTAGGGCCGATACGCAGTATTTT; CDR3 protein: CASNTPSRADTQYF
V gene: TRBV4-2; clone size: few; J gene: TRBJ2-6; CDR3 length: 16; D gene: -; CDR3 DNA: TGTGCCAGCAGCCAAGACTCAGGGGCTGGGGCCAACGTCCTGACTTTC; CDR3 protein: CASSQDSGAGANVLTF
V gene: TRBV7-9; clone size: -; J gene: TRBJ2-7; CDR3 length: 19; D gene: -; CDR3 DNA: TGTGCCAGCAGCCCTAGATGGGGGTTTTCCCCCCTAAGGACCTCCGAGCAGTACTTC; CDR3 protein: CASSPRWGFSPLRTSEQYF
V gene: TRBV28; clone size: once; J gene: TRBJ2-5; CDR3 length: 15; D gene: -; CDR3 DNA: TGTGCCAGCAGTGCACGACAGTTGGGCTGGGAGACCCAGTGCTTC; CDR3 protein: CASSARQLGWETQCF
V gene: TRBV7-9; clone size: many; J gene: TRBJ2-5; CDR3 length: 12; D gene: -; CDR3 DNA: TGTGCCAGCAGAGACGGGCAAGAGACCCAGTACTTC; CDR3 protein: CASRDGQETQYF
V gene: TRBV4-1; clone size: few; J gene: TRBJ2-2; CDR3 length: 12; D gene: -; CDR3 DNA: TGCGCCAGCAGCCAAGCTGCCGGGGAGCTGTTTTTT; CDR3 protein: CASSQAAGELFF
V gene: TRBV20-1; clone size: -; J gene: TRBJ2-5; CDR3 length: 13; D gene: -; CDR3 DNA: TGCAGTGCTCGGCCCGGGACCCAAGAGACCCAGTACTTC; CDR3 protein: CSARPGTQETQYF
V gene: TRBV4-3; clone size: -; J gene: TRBJ2-7; CDR3 length: 16; D gene: TRBD2; CDR3 DNA: TGCGCCAGCAGCCCCATACTAGCGGGGGGTTCCTACGAGCAGTACTTC; CDR3 protein: CASSPILAGGSYEQYF
V gene: TRBV6-5; clone size: -; J gene: TRBJ2-5; CDR3 length: 14; D gene: TRBD2; CDR3 DNA: TGTGCCAGCACCTCGGGACTACCCCAAGAGACCCAGTACTTC; CDR3 protein: CASTSGLPQETQYF
V gene: TRBV28; clone size: -; J gene: TRBJ2-7; CDR3 length: 16; D gene: TRBD1; CDR3 DNA: TGTGCCAGCAGACAACTCATCCGGGACAGCTCCTACGAGCAGTACTTC; CDR3 protein: CASRQLIRDSSYEQYF
V gene: TRBV5-1; clone size: -; J gene: TRBJ2-3; CDR3 length: 15; D gene: TRBD1; CDR3 DNA: TGCGCCAGCAGCCCCTCGGACAGGGTAACAGATACGCAGTATTTT; CDR3 protein: CASSPSDRVTDTQYF
V gene: TRBV11-1; clone size: -; J gene: TRBJ1-5; CDR3 length: 16; D gene: -; CDR3 DNA: TGTGCCAGCAGCACCCTGGCGGCTGTCTCGAATCAGCCCCAGCATTTT; CDR3 protein: CASSTLAAVSNQPQHF
V gene: TRBV7-9; clone size: few; J gene: TRBJ2-3; CDR3 length: 12; D gene: TRBD2; CDR3 DNA: TGTGCCAGCAATCGGGGGGAAGATACGCAGTATTTT; CDR3 protein: CASNRGEDTQYF
V gene: TRBV29-1; clone size: few; J gene: TRBJ2-5; CDR3 length: 15; D gene: TRBD1; CDR3 DNA: TGCAGCGCCAACAGGGGCGCCTATATGTCGGTGACCCAGTACTTC; CDR3 protein: CSANRGAYMSVTQYF
V gene: TRBV10-1; clone size: once; J gene: TRBJ2-7; CDR3 length: 14; D gene: TRBD1; CDR3 DNA: TGCGCCAGCAGCCCCCTCGGACAGGCCCACGAGCAGTACTTC; CDR3 protein: CASSPLGQAHEQYF
V gene: TRBV29-1; clone size: many; J gene: TRBJ1-1; CDR3 length: 11; D gene: -; CDR3 DNA: TGCAGCGTTGTGAGGAACACTGAAGCTTTCTTT; CDR3 protein: CSVVRNTEAFF
V gene: TRBV5-1; clone size: -; J gene: TRBJ1-2; CDR3 length: 16; D gene: TRBD1; CDR3 DNA: TGCGCCAGCAGCTTGTACGGTTGGGACAGTAACTATGGCTACACCTTC; CDR3 protein: CASSLYGWDSNYGYTF
V gene: TRBV29-1; clone size: -; J gene: TRBJ2-1; CDR3 length: 14; D gene: TRBD2; CDR3 DNA: TGCAGCGTTACTCCGACTAGCGGCTACAATGAGCAGTTCTTC; CDR3 protein: CSVTPTSGYNEQFF
V gene: TRBV7-9; clone size: few; J gene: TRBJ1-4; CDR3 length: 14; D gene: -; CDR3 DNA: TGTGCCAGCATCCCTGACGGGGGGGATGAAAAACTGTTTTTT; CDR3 protein: CASIPDGGDEKLFF
V gene: TRBV7-9; clone size: -; J gene: TRBJ1-1; CDR3 length: 14; D gene: -; CDR3 DNA: TGTGCCAGCAGCATAGGGATCATGAACACTGAAGCTTTCTTT; CDR3 protein: CASSIGIMNTEAFF
V gene: TRBV29-1; clone size: few; J gene: TRBJ2-4; CDR3 length: 14; D gene: TRBD2; CDR3 DNA: TGCAGCGTGAGGGTAGCGGGAGGGGTAAACATTCAGTACTTC; CDR3 protein: CSVRVAGGVNIQYF
V gene: TRBV7-8; clone size: once; J gene: TRBJ2-5; CDR3 length: 16; D gene: TRBD2; CDR3 DNA: TGTGCCAGCAGTTTAGTGCTAGCGGGTACACAAGAGACCCAGTACTTC; CDR3 protein: CASSLVLAGTQETQYF
V gene: TRBV5-1; clone size: -; J gene: TRBJ2-3; CDR3 length: 14; D gene: -; CDR3 DNA: TGCGCCAACAGAACCGGACAGATGTCTGATACGCAGTATTTT; CDR3 protein: CANRTGQMSDTQYF
V gene: TRBV6-5; clone size: -; J gene: TRBJ2-6; CDR3 length: 15; D gene: -; CDR3 DNA: TGTGCCAGCAAAGACGGGGCTCCCGGGGCCAACGTCCTGACTTTC; CDR3 protein: CASKDGAPGANVLTF
V gene: TRBV5-1; clone size: -; J gene: TRBJ2-5; CDR3 length: 14; D gene: -; CDR3 DNA: TGCGCCAGCAGCCGGACCCGGACGGGAGAGACCCAGTACTTC; CDR3 protein: CASSRTRTGETQYF
V gene: TRBV6-5; clone size: -; J gene: TRBJ2-7; CDR3 length: 16; D gene: -; CDR3 DNA: TGTGCCAGCAGTTGGAAGGAAAGGACACCTTCCTACGAGCAGTACTTC; CDR3 protein: CASSWKERTPSYEQYF
V gene: TRBV29-1; clone size: -; J gene: TRBJ2-1; CDR3 length: 12; D gene: TRBD2; CDR3 DNA: TGCAGCGTCATTAGCGGGAGGAGTGAGCAGTTCTTC; CDR3 protein: CSVISGRSEQFF
V gene: TRBV7-2; clone size: many; J gene: TRBJ1-2; CDR3 length: 14; D gene: TRBD1; CDR3 DNA: TGTGCCAGCAGCTTAGTTACAGGGGACTATGGCTACACCTTC; CDR3 protein: CASSLVTGDYGYTF
V gene: TRBV27; clone size: -; J gene: TRBJ2-2; CDR3 length: 14; D gene: -; CDR3 DNA: TGTGCCAGCAGTTTAATCGTGAACACCGGGGAGCTGTTTTTT; CDR3 protein: CASSLIVNTGELFF
V gene: TRBV5-1; clone size: -; J gene: TRBJ1-4; CDR3 length: 12; D gene: -; CDR3 DNA: TGCGCCAGCAGCGGTTACAGAGAAAAACTGTTTTTT; CDR3 protein: CASSGYREKLFF
V gene: TRBV9; clone size: -; J gene: TRBJ2-1; CDR3 length: 12; D gene: -; CDR3 DNA: TGTGCCAGCAGCGTCCTTAAGTCTGAGCAGTTCTTC; CDR3 protein: CASSVLKSEQFF
V gene: TRBV12-3/TRBV12-4; clone size: -; J gene: TRBJ2-1; CDR3 length: 14; D gene: TRBD2; CDR3 DNA: TGTGCCAGCTCTAGCGGGGGGGTGCTCAATGAGCAGTTCTTC; CDR3 protein: CASSSGGVLNEQFF